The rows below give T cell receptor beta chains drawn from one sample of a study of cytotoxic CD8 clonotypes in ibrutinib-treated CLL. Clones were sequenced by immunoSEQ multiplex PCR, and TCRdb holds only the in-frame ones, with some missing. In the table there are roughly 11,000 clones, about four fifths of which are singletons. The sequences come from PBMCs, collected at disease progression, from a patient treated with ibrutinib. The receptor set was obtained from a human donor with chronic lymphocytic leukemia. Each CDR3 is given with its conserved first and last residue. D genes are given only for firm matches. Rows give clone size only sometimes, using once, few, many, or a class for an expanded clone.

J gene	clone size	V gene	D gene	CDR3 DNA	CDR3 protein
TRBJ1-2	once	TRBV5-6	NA	TGTGCCAGCAGCACAGGGAATGGCTACACCTTC	CASSTGNGYTF
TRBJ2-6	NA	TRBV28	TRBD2	TGTGCCAGCTCCCGACTAGCGGGAGTTATGGGGGCCAACGTCCTGACTTTC	CASSRLAGVMGANVLTF
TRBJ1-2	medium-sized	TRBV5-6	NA	TGTGCCAGCAGCTGGGGGCCACAGGGAGACAATTATGGCTACACCTTC	CASSWGPQGDNYGYTF
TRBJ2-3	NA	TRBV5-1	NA	TGCGCCAGCAGCTTGGTGTGGTCGGGAAGCACAGATACGCAGTATTTT	CASSLVWSGSTDTQYF
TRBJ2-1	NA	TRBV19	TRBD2	TGTGCCAGTGGCGAGCGGGGGCCGGTCAATGAGCAGTTCTTC	CASGERGPVNEQFF
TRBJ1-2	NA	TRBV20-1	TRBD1	TGCAGTGCTAGGGACAGGGATGACTACACCTTC	CSARDRDDYTF
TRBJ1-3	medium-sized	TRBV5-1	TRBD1	TGCGCCAGCAGCTGGGGACAGAGCTCTGGAAACACCATATATTTT	CASSWGQSSGNTIYF
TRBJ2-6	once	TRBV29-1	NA	TGCAGCGTTGACATAGGAACTGGGGCCAACGTCCTGACTTTC	CSVDIGTGANVLTF
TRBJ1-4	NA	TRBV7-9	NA	TGTGCCAGCAGCCATACCCGACAGTCAACTAATGAAAAACTGTTTTTT	CASSHTRQSTNEKLFF
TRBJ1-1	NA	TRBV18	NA	TGTGCCAGCTCAACGGGGCAGGATGGGGTTACTGAAGCTTTCTTT	CASSTGQDGVTEAFF
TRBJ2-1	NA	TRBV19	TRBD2	TGTGCCAGTAGCCGATTCCCTAGCGGGAGCTCCTACAATGAGCAGTTCTTC	CASSRFPSGSSYNEQFF